This TCR beta chain was documented in a study of CD8+CD57+ T cells in acquired aplastic anemia. Overall study context: Quantities of DNA derived from sorted CD4+ and CD8+ cells averaged roughly 3.4 ug. General study findings and limits: Fewer than 35 sequences, all CD8+ CDR3, were shared between patients and controls. With respect to CD8+ Simpson's diversity, patients and controls did not differ significantly.

CDR1 MGHDK and CDR2 SYGVNS come from the germline V gene. The CDR3 is made up of 14 amino acids. In regard to this clonotype: Antigen unknown.

By flow cytometry, patients selected for sequencing had shown an expansion of CD8+CD57+ cells. Profiling of TCR beta VDJ combinations and CDR3 sequences used genomic DNA as template. TCRdb passed the reads through MiXCR, listing each CDR3 protein once. The sample contains roughly 260,000 distinct CDR3 sequences, around 43% of which appear only once. This TCR came from a human donor with aplastic anemia. The chain is built from TRBV25-1 and TRBJ2-7; D may be TRBD2 (5 bases). Input material: sorted CD4+, CD8+, or CD8+CD57+ T cells (not recorded which) from PBMCs. The CDR3 region has the DNA TGTGAGCTTGCGGGCAGGAGATTTCACTACGAGCAGTACTTC. It codes for CELAGRRFHYEQYF.